Listed below are T cell receptor beta chains from one sample, sequenced in a study of CD8 T cells in Susac syndrome. TCRdb re-derived calls from the immunoSEQ multiplex PCR reads in MiXCR, one entry per CDR3 protein. This repertoire shows 150,000 or so distinct CDR3 sequences, about 91% found once; its top ten account for approximately 0.073%. The specimen was CD4+ T cells from PBMCs. Receptors originate from a human donor in good health. The conserved cysteine and the conserved F or W are not part of the CDR3 here. Fields, in order: CDR3 length, V gene, J gene, CDR3 protein.

10,TRBV20-1,TRBJ2-7,SASGRGYEQY
10,TRBV7-3,TRBJ2-2,ASSFPPGELF
14,TRBV7-3,TRBJ2-5,ASSLGDPLTSETQY
12,TRBV5-1,TRBJ1-1,ASSPRGRNTEAF
12,TRBV4-1,TRBJ1-2,ASSQGDRSYGYT
11,TRBV6-6,TRBJ2-7,ASRIQGRYEQY
12,TRBV3-1,TRBJ1-2,ASSQNTGVSGYT
11,TRBV18,TRBJ2-3,ASSPRQTDTQY
13,TRBV14,TRBJ2-1,ASSLGLAAYNEQF
11,TRBV4-3,TRBJ2-7,ASSQDLINEQY
14,TRBV5-1,TRBJ1-1,ASSFGTGAWGTEAF
13,TRBV7-2,TRBJ2-7,ASSEDSSFFYEQY
10,TRBV15,TRBJ1-1,ATSTYRGEAF
14,TRBV12-5,TRBJ1-1,ASGLVLSRSGTEAF
12,TRBV2,TRBJ2-7,ASRQREGSNEQY
14,TRBV9,TRBJ2-2,ASSVERGRIPGELF